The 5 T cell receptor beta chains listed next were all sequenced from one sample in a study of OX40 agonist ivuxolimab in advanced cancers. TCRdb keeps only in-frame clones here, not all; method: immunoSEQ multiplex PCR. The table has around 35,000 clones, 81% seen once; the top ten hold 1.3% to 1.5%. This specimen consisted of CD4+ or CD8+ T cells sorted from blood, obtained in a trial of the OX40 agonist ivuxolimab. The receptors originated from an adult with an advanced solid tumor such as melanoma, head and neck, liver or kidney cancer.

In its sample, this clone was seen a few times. The CDR3 sequence is CASKGTGSPLHF. CDR3 nucleotides: TGTGCCAGTAAGGGTACAGGGTCACCCCTCCACTTT. The chain employs TRBV19 and TRBJ1-6; D is perhaps TRBD1 (6 bases). Trimming took off 7 bases at V and 10 bases at J, with 11 bases between the two ends. The length of the CDR3 is 12 residues. Germline assignment: CDR1 LNHDA and CDR2 SQIVND (reference sequence).

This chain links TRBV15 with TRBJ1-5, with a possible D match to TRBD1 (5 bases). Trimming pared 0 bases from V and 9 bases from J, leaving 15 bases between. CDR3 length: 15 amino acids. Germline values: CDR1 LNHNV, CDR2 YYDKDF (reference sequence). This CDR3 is CATSRDLASGGPQHF. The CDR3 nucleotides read TGTGCCACCAGCAGAGATTTGGCTTCTGGGGGGCCCCAGCATTTT.

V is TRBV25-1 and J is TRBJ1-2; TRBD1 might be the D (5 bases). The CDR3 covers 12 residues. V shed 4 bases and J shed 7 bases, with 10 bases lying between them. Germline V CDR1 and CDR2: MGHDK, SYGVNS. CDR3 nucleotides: TGTGCCAGCAGTGGGTCAGGGATTGGCTACACCTTC. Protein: CASSGSGIGYTF.

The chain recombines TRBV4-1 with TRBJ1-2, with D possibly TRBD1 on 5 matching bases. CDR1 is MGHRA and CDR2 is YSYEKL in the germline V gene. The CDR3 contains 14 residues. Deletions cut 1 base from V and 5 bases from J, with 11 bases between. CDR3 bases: TGCGCCAGCAGCCAAGGGGGGATTGATTATGGCTACACCTTC. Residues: CASSQGGIDYGYTF.

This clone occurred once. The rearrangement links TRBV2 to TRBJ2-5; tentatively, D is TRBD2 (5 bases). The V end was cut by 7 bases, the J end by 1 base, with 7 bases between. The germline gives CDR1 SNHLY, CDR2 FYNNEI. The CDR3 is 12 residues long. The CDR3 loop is CASIGIQETQYF. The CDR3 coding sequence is TGTGCCAGCATCGGGATCCAAGAGACCCAGTACTTC.